The 20 T cell receptor beta chains given below trace back to one sample, sequenced in a study of shared clonotypes between healthy human individuals. This table comes from immunoSEQ multiplex PCR, and its TCRdb copy is limited to in-frame clones, with some not included. This repertoire shows under 550,000 clones, 96% found once; its top ten account for less than 0.06%. Sequences were obtained from naive CD4+ T cells sorted from blood. The subset: CD45RA+ positively selected. These receptors came from a woman younger than 45 in good health.

The gene calls are TRBV6-5 and TRBJ2-1; 8 bases match TRBD2. Losses at the gene ends were 5 bases for V and 0 bases for J; bases not matched to a gene: 3. The CDR3 sequence is 15 residues long. The germline CDR1 and CDR2 sequences are MNHEY and SVGAGI. The CDR3 spells CASSARGGSYNEQFF. The CDR3 nucleotides read TGTGCCAGCAGTGCTCGGGGGGGCTCCTACAATGAGCAGTTCTTC.

The chain is built from TRBV28 and TRBJ2-2; D ambiguous. The CDR3 loop spans 14 amino acids. Trimming stripped 5 bases from V and 1 base from J, with 8 bases between. The germline gives CDR1 MDHEN, CDR2 SYDVKM. The CDR3 nucleotides read TGTGCCAGCAGTCTGTCTATGAACACCGGGGAGCTGTTTTTT. Translated: CASSLSMNTGELFF.

The chain joins TRBV19 to TRBJ2-1; 12 bases are shared with TRBD2. V gave up 2 bases and J gave up 9 bases; unmatched junction bases: 8. The CDR3 loop spans 16 amino acids. CDR1 LNHDA and CDR2 SQIVND come from the germline V gene (reference sequence). The CDR3 nucleotides read TGTGCCAGTAGTATAAGGACTAGCGGGAAGGAAGGTGAGCAGTTCTTC. It translates to CASSIRTSGKEGEQFF.

The V call is TRBV6-6, the J call TRBJ1-1; 8 bases match TRBD1. V trimming: 2 bases; J trimming: 14 bases; junction bases outside the gene matches: 10. The CDR3 contains 13 residues. CDR1 is MNHNY and CDR2 is SVGAGI in the germline V gene (reference sequence). The CDR3 DNA reads as TGTGCCAGCAGTTACGCCGGACAGGGCCTAGCGTTCTTT. Translation: CASSYAGQGLAFF.

The chain recombines TRBV5-1 with TRBJ2-7, with 7 bases lining up with TRBD2. The V and J ends lost 7 bases and 0 bases, in that order; junction bases with no gene match: 19. The V gene's germline CDR1 is SGHRS and CDR2 YFSETQ. CDR3 length: 18 amino acids. The CDR3 reads CASRGLGERGTTSYEQYF. The CDR3 nucleotides are TGCGCCAGCCGCGGCCTGGGAGAGCGAGGGACTACCTCCTACGAGCAGTACTTC.

This clone was counted a single time. The gene calls are TRBV5-6 and TRBJ2-1, with 7 nucleotides matching TRBD1. Losses at the gene ends were 4 bases for V and 3 bases for J; bases not matched to a gene: 7. Germline V gene sequence: CDR1 SGHDT, CDR2 YYEEEE. CDR3 length equals 15 residues. The CDR3 DNA reads TGTGCCAGCAGCATTGACAGGGTAGGCTACAATGAGCAGTTCTTC. Its translation is CASSIDRVGYNEQFF.

V gene TRBV11-2 combines with J gene TRBJ2-7, with 7 bases identical to TRBD1. The CDR3 consists of 16 residues. V lost 1 base to trimming and J lost 0 bases; unmatched junction nucleotides: 6. Germline V gives CDR1 SGHAT, CDR2 FQNNGV. In DNA form, the CDR3 reads TGTGCCAGCAGCTTAGTCGGGACAGCCCTCTCCTACGAGCAGTACTTC. Amino acids: CASSLVGTALSYEQYF.

The chain joins TRBV10-2 to TRBJ2-1; TRBD2 might be the D (6 bases). The CDR3 has 15 residues. Germline V CDR1 and CDR2: WSHSY, SAAADI. Trimming pared 6 bases from V and 4 bases from J, leaving 16 bases between. In DNA, the CDR3 is TGCGCCAGCAGAGACCCTCGGCGGGAATACAATGAGCAGTTCTTC. Amino acid sequence: CASRDPRREYNEQFF.

The V and J genes are TRBV4-1 and TRBJ2-5; 7 bases line up with TRBD2. The length of the CDR3 is 14 residues. Germline values: CDR1 MGHRA, CDR2 YSYEKL. Trimming removed 1 base from V and 7 bases from J; junction bases left unmatched: 6. CDR3 bases: TGCGCCAGCAGCCAAGGGCAGCGGGAAGGGACCCAGTACTTC. Translated, it gives CASSQGQREGTQYF.

The chain carries TRBV6-5 and TRBJ2-7; D may correspond to TRBD1 or TRBD2 (5 bases each). Germline CDR1 is MNHEY and CDR2 is SVGAGI. The CDR3 contains 15 residues. Trimming took 2 bases from V and 5 from J, leaving 16 bases between them. CDR3 region: CASSYGAGSPHEQYF. CDR3 DNA: TGTGCCAGCAGTTACGGGGCAGGGAGCCCTCACGAGCAGTACTTC.

This sequence joins TRBV10-2 and TRBJ2-3; D perhaps matches TRBD1 (5 bases). This CDR3 contains 14 residues. Looked up from germline, CDR1 is WSHSY and CDR2 is SAAADI. V lost 7 bases to trimming and J lost 3 bases, with 14 bases between them. CDR3 sequence reads: CASKVQGPTDTQYF. CDR3 nucleotides: TGCGCCAGCAAAGTGCAGGGCCCTACAGATACGCAGTATTTT.

The chain carries TRBV4-1 and TRBJ2-5; possibly TRBD2 for D (6 bases). Germline CDR1 MGHRA, CDR2 YSYEKL. This CDR3 contains 16 residues. V lost 1 base, J lost 1 base, and 13 bases lay in between. CDR3 nucleotide sequence: TGCGCCAGCAGCCAAGGGGTAGCGGCCCTCCAAGAGACCCAGTACTTC. This encodes CASSQGVAALQETQYF.

This chain links TRBV28 with TRBJ2-1; D is possibly TRBD2 (5 bases). Germline CDR1 and CDR2: MDHEN and SYDVKM. The CDR3 contains 15 residues. With 1 base removed from V and 7 bases from J, the gap between germline ends came to 14 bases. The CDR3 bases are TGTGCCAGCAGTTTATTAACTGAGGGTTTGAATGAGCAGTTCTTC. Amino acids: CASSLLTEGLNEQFF.

The chain carries TRBV18 and TRBJ2-5; 8 bases are a match to TRBD1. With the DNA end fitting TRBJ2-7 better, the J assignment may be wrong. The CDR3 loop spans 16 amino acids. Germline loops: CDR1 KGHSH, CDR2 LQKENI. The CDR3 coding sequence is TGTGCCAGCTCACCACTATCGTTTGGGACAGGATACGAGCAGTACTTC. Encoded protein: CASSPLSFGTGYEQYF.

The V and J genes are TRBV14 and TRBJ2-7, with 11 bases lining up with TRBD2. Per the germline V gene, CDR1 is SGHDN and CDR2 is FVKESK. V was clipped by 4 bases and J by 4 bases; unmatched bases: 6. The CDR3 is 15 amino acids. CDR3 sequence reads: CASSPPGLADYEQYF. The CDR3 DNA follows: TGTGCCAGCAGCCCTCCGGGACTAGCGGATTACGAGCAGTACTTC.

This clone occurred once. The rearrangement uses TRBV11-2 and TRBJ2-1; 12 bases are shared with TRBD2. Germline lookup yields CDR1 SGHAT and CDR2 FQNNGV. The CDR3 sequence is 16 residues long. The V segment lost 3 bases and the J segment 5 bases; nucleotides outside the gene matches: 5. The CDR3 sequence: CASSFGASGRDNEQFF. The CDR3 region has the DNA TGTGCCAGCAGCTTCGGTGCTAGCGGGAGGGACAATGAGCAGTTCTTC.

This chain connects TRBV29-1 to TRBJ2-3; 14 bases map to TRBD2. V trimming: 3 bases; J trimming: 6 bases; junction bases outside the gene matches: 14. CDR1 SQVTM and CDR2 ANQGSEA come from the germline V gene. CDR3 length equals 18 residues. The CDR3 sequence is CSVEGGLAGAPLTDTQYF. The CDR3 nucleotides read TGCAGCGTTGAGGGGGGACTAGCGGGAGCCCCGTTAACCGATACGCAGTATTTT.

The chain has TRBV18 and TRBJ1-4, with D maybe TRBD1 (6 bases). Per germline, CDR1 KGHSH and CDR2 LQKENI. V lost 5 bases and J lost 3, with 13 bases in between. The CDR3 sequence is 15 residues long. Written as DNA, the CDR3 is TGTGCCAGCTCATTCACGACAGGATCTAATGAAAAACTGTTTTTT. This encodes CASSFTTGSNEKLFF. Together with reference TRBV18 and TRBJ1-4, the CDR3 gives the full variable domain: NAGVMQNPRHLVRRRGQEARLRCSPMKGHSHVYWYRQLPEEGLKFMVYLQKENIIDESGMPKERFSAEFPKEGPSILRIQQVVRGDSAAYFCASSFTTGSNEKLFFGSGTQLSVL.

This clone showed up just once. V is TRBV4-2 and J is TRBJ2-7; TRBD2 agrees at 7 bases. This CDR3 has 18 amino acids. The ends lost 0 bases at V and 5 bases at J; junction bases unmatched: 16. CDR1 LGHNA and CDR2 YNFKEQ come from the germline V gene. CDR3 region: CASSQEGRVSGIFHEQYF. CDR3 nucleotides: TGTGCCAGCAGCCAAGAGGGAAGGGTCAGCGGGATTTTCCACGAGCAGTACTTC.

This chain joins TRBV5-1 and TRBJ2-3, with no clear D. There are 16 residues in the CDR3. In germline, CDR1 is SGHRS, CDR2 YFSETQ. Trimming took off 0 bases at V and 1 base at J, with 12 bases between the two ends. The CDR3 spells CASSLVAGIGTDTQYF. CDR3 bases: TGCGCCAGCAGCTTGGTCGCTGGTATCGGCACAGATACGCAGTATTTT.